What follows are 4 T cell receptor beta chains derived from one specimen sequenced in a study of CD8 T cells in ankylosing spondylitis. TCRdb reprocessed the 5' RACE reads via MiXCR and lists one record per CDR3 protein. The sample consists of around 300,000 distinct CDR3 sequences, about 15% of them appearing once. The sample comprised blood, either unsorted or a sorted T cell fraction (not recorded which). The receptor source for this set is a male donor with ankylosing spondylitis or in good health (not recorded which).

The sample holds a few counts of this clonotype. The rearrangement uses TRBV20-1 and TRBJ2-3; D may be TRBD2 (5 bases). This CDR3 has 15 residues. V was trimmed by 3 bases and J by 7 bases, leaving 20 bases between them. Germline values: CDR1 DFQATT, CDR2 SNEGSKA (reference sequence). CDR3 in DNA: TGCAGTGCTAGGATGGAGCCGGGATCGAGAAATACGCAGTATTTT. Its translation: CSARMEPGSRNTQYF.

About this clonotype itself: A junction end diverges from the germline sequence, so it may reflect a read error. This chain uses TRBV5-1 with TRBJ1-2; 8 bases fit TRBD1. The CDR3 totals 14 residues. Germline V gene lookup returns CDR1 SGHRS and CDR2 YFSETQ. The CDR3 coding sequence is TGCGCCAGCACCTTGCAGGGGGCGAACTATGGCTACACCTTC. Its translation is CASTLQGANYGYTF.

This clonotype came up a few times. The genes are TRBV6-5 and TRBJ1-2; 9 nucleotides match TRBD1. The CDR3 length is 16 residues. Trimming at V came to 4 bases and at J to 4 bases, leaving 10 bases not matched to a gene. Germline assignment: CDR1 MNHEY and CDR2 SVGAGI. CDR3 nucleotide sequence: TGTGCCAGCAGTTTATCAGCGGGACAGGGAGCCTATGGCTACACCTTC. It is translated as CASSLSAGQGAYGYTF.

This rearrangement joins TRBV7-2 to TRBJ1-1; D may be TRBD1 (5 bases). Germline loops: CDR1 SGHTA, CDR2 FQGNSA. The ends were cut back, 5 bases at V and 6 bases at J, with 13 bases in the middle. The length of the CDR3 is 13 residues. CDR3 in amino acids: CASSIQLGAEAFF. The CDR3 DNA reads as TGTGCCAGCAGCATACAGCTAGGGGCTGAAGCTTTCTTT.